Below are 21 T cell receptor beta chains sequenced from a single sample in a study of T cell clonotyping in hematopoietic cell transplantation. Generated by immunoSEQ multiplex PCR, the TCRdb table keeps only in-frame clones and is missing some. This table holds 16,000 or so clones, around 90% found once. The specimen sequenced was peripheral blood mononuclear cells. These receptors all come from a man in his forties or fifties in good health. Some clones in this sample may be carry-over from other donors' samples.

The chain recombines TRBV29-1 with TRBJ1-1; TRBD1 matches at 7 bases. Trimming cost V 7 bases and J 4 bases; bases outside gene matches: 6. The CDR3 is 12 residues long. In germline, CDR1 is SQVTM, CDR2 ANQGSEA. In DNA form, the CDR3 reads TGCAGCGGACGCTCAGGGGGCACTGAAGCTTTCTTT. Amino acid sequence: CSGRSGGTEAFF.

V usage is TRBV9 and J usage is TRBJ2-7; tentative D call: TRBD2 (6 bases). Looked up from germline, CDR1 is SGDLS and CDR2 is YYNGEE. The CDR3 consists of 13 residues. Trimming removed 5 bases at V and 0 bases at J, with 9 bases between. CDR3 sequence: CASSPRDSYEQYF. Written as DNA, the CDR3 is TGTGCCAGCAGTCCGCGGGACTCCTACGAGCAGTACTTC. The full variable domain, with the rest looked up from reference TRBV9 and TRBJ2-7, is DSGVTQTPKHLITATGQRVTLRCSPRSGDLSVYWYQQSLDQGLQFLIQYYNGEERAKGNILERFSAQQFPDLHSELNLSSLELGDSALYFCASSPRDSYEQYFGPGTRLTVT.

This chain connects TRBV14 to TRBJ2-7; TRBD2 aligns across 9 bases. The CDR3 has 16 amino acids. Trimming removed 0 bases from V and 6 bases from J; junction bases left unmatched: 9. Per germline, CDR1 SGHDN and CDR2 FVKESK. This CDR3 reads CASSQDLASGTGEQYF. CDR3 DNA sequence: TGTGCCAGCAGCCAAGATCTTGCTAGCGGGACTGGCGAGCAGTACTTC.

This rearrangement joins TRBV4-3 to TRBJ1-2; D unclear. V lost 1 base and J lost 5, with 14 bases in between. This CDR3 has 15 amino acids. Germline loops: CDR1 LGHNA, CDR2 YSLEER. This CDR3 is CASSQVLRGRYGYTF. The CDR3 region has the DNA TGCGCCAGCAGCCAAGTCTTGAGAGGGAGGTATGGCTACACCTTC.

The chain carries TRBV19 and TRBJ1-5; possibly TRBD1 for D (5 bases). The CDR3 spans 15 residues. The V gene lost 11 bases and the J gene lost 3 bases, with 20 bases spanning the gap. Germline CDR1 is LNHDA and CDR2 is SQIVND (reference sequence). The CDR3 is CASQRGDRSNQPQHF. As DNA, the CDR3 is TGTGCCTCTCAGAGGGGCGATAGATCCAATCAGCCCCAGCATTTT.

This chain uses TRBV27 with TRBJ2-2; a possible D gene is TRBD2 (5 bases). Per the germline V gene, CDR1 is MNHEY and CDR2 is SMNVEV (reference sequence). Deletions cut 5 bases from V and 4 bases from J, with 14 bases between. The length of the CDR3 is 15 residues. CDR3 coding DNA: TGTGCCAGCAGTGCAAAACCTCGGGGCACCGGGGAGCTGTTTTTT. This encodes CASSAKPRGTGELFF.

The chain uses TRBV2 and TRBJ2-2, with a tentative D call TRBD2 (6 bases). Germline V CDR1 and CDR2: SNHLY, FYNNEI. Trimming removed 7 bases from V and 0 bases from J, with 12 bases in between. The CDR3 is 15 amino acids. The CDR3 loop reads CASTGTSSNTGELFF. The CDR3 nucleotides read TGTGCCAGCACCGGGACTTCTTCGAACACCGGGGAGCTGTTTTTT.

The rearrangement joins TRBV4-1 to TRBJ1-5; TRBD1 matches 7 bases. The CDR3 runs 16 residues. V lost 0 bases to trimming and J lost 1 base; unmatched junction nucleotides: 3. The germline V gene has CDR1 MGHRA and CDR2 YSYEKL. The DNA of the CDR3 is TGCGCCAGCAGCCAAGATGTGACAGGGAGCAATCAGCCCCAGCATTTT. As protein: CASSQDVTGSNQPQHF.

This sequence joins TRBV25-1 and TRBJ2-5; 8 positions match TRBD2. In germline, CDR1 is MGHDK, CDR2 SYGVNS. The V gene end was trimmed by 2 bases and the J gene end by 5 bases; junction bases not matched to a gene: 10. CDR3 length equals 16 residues. CDR3 coding DNA: TGTGCCAGCAGTGAAGCGGGAGGCCCCCGGGATGAGACCCAGTACTTC. This sequence encodes CASSEAGGPRDETQYF.

The V gene is TRBV27, the J gene TRBJ2-1; the match to TRBD2 covers 11 bases. CDR3 length equals 15 residues. Trimming at V came to 6 bases and at J to 3 bases, leaving 4 bases not matched to a gene. Germline CDR1 reads MNHEY; CDR2 reads SMNVEV (reference sequence). The CDR3 nucleotides read TGTGCCAGCAGCCATCTAGCGGGAGGCTACAATGAGCAGTTCTTC. It specifies CASSHLAGGYNEQFF.

The rearrangement uses TRBV7-2 and TRBJ2-5, with D perhaps TRBD1 or TRBD2 (6 bases each). CDR1 SGHTA and CDR2 FQGNSA come from the germline V gene. The length of the CDR3 is 15 residues. Trimming took 3 bases from V and 5 from J, leaving 16 bases between them. CDR3 loop: CASSFGQRAGETQYF. DNA of the CDR3: TGTGCCAGCAGCTTCGGACAGCGGGCCGGGGAGACCCAGTACTTC.

The rearrangement joins TRBV7-6 to TRBJ1-1; possibly TRBD1 for D (5 bases). Germline CDR1 is SGHVS and CDR2 is FNYEAQ. V gave up 1 base and J gave up 4 bases, with 13 bases separating them. The CDR3 loop spans 15 amino acids. The CDR3 loop reads CASSLGTGRGTEAFF. The CDR3 DNA is TGTGCCAGCAGCTTAGGCACGGGGAGGGGCACTGAAGCTTTCTTT.

This clone was counted once. J is TRBJ2-2 and V is TRBV5-1; the D call may be TRBD1 or TRBD2 (5 bases each). CDR1 is SGHRS, CDR2 YFSETQ, per germline. Trimming stripped 5 bases from V and 0 bases from J, with 11 bases between. The CDR3 extends over 15 amino acids. CDR3 region: CASSYGTTNTGELFF. CDR3 DNA: TGCGCCAGCAGTTATGGGACGACGAACACCGGGGAGCTGTTTTTT.

This clone came up a few times. The chain has TRBV7-9 and TRBJ1-5; weak D call: TRBD1 (5 bases). Germline V CDR1 and CDR2: SEHNR, FQNEAQ (reference sequence). The CDR3 is made up of 15 amino acids. V was shortened by 1 base and J by 4 bases, with 11 bases between the two germline ends. The CDR3 is CASSLGGARNQPQHF. CDR3 DNA sequence: TGTGCCAGCAGCTTAGGAGGGGCGCGGAATCAGCCCCAGCATTTT.

This chain joins TRBV7-6 and TRBJ2-7, with a tentative D call TRBD2 (6 bases). Between the trimmed V and J ends, which lost 6 bases and 6 bases, there was a span of 15 bases. The CDR3 is made up of 13 amino acids. From germline, CDR1 is SGHVS and CDR2 FNYEAQ. Here the CDR3 reads CASSPRLVSEQYF. The CDR3 DNA reads as TGTGCCAGCAGTCCACGACTAGTCTCCGAGCAGTACTTC.

In nucleotides, the CDR3 is TGCAGCGTTGATCGGGGGGCATCTGAAGCTTTCTTT. The encoded protein is CSVDRGASEAFF. The chain combines TRBV29-1 with TRBJ1-1; D perhaps matches TRBD1 (6 bases). Trimming took 3 bases from V and 6 from J, leaving 11 bases between them. The CDR3 is 12 amino acids. Germline lookup yields CDR1 SQVTM and CDR2 ANQGSEA.

The V and J genes are TRBV5-1 and TRBJ1-1, with D possibly being TRBD1 (6 bases). The CDR3 is 13 amino acids. The germline CDR1 and CDR2 sequences are SGHRS and YFSETQ. The V end was cut by 4 bases, the J end by 6 bases, with 13 bases between. DNA for the CDR3: TGCGCCAGCAGCCCTACAGGGATGGCTGAAGCTTTCTTT. Encoded protein: CASSPTGMAEAFF.

The J gene is TRBJ2-3, the V gene TRBV10-2, with D tentatively TRBD2 (6 bases). Germline CDR1 and CDR2: WSHSY and SAAADI. This CDR3 comprises 16 residues. Trimming took 3 bases from V and 6 from J, leaving 19 bases between them. The CDR3: CASSEAGGGKSDTQYF. The CDR3 bases are TGCGCCAGCAGTGAAGCGGGTGGCGGGAAGTCTGATACGCAGTATTTT.

The chain recombines TRBV5-6 with TRBJ1-1, with D unclear. Germline V gene lookup returns CDR1 SGHDT and CDR2 YYEEEE. CDR3 length: 13 amino acids. V dropped 1 base and J dropped 2 bases, with 6 bases sitting between them. The chain's CDR3 is CASSLPENTEAFF. CDR3 DNA: TGTGCCAGCAGCTTGCCAGAAAACACTGAAGCTTTCTTT.

The V call is TRBV6-6, the J call TRBJ2-1; a weak D match, TRBD1 (8 bases). The CDR3 is 16 amino acids. The V gene's germline CDR1 is MNHNY and CDR2 SVGAGI (reference sequence). V was clipped by 2 bases and J by 3 bases, with 14 bases between them. For the CDR3, the DNA is TGTGCCAGCAGTTACCTACAGGGGGGGGACTACAATGAGCAGTTCTTC. Translated: CASSYLQGGDYNEQFF.

The chain is built from TRBV6-5 and TRBJ2-7, with D perhaps being TRBD1 or TRBD2 (5 bases each). The CDR3 has 12 amino acids. Germline CDR1 and CDR2: MNHEY and SVGAGI. The V end was cut by 6 bases, the J end by 6 bases, with 12 bases between. DNA for the CDR3: TGTGCCAGCAGCCCTGGTGGGGGCGAGCAGTACTTC. It translates to CASSPGGGEQYF.